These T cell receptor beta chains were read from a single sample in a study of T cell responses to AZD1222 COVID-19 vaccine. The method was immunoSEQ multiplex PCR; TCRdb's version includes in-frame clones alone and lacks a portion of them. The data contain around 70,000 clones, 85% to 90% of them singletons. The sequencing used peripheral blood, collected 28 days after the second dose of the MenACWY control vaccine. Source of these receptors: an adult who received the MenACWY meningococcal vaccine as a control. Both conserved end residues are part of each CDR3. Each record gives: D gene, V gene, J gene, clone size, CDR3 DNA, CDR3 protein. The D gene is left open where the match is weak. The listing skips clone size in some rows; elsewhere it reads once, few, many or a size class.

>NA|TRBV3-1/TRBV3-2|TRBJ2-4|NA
TGTGCCAGCAGCCCCCCAGACCTCCACCCAGAGACCCCTCTAAAGAACATTCAGTACTTC
CASSPPDLHPETPLKNIQYF
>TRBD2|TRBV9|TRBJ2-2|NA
TGTGCCAGCAGCGTAGCTTCCGGACTAGCGGGAGACGGAACCGGGGAGCTGTTTTTT
CASSVASGLAGDGTGELFF
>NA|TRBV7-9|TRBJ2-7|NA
TGTGCCAGCAGCCCCCCGTTACCAATCCCTCCCTACGAGCAGTACTTC
CASSPPLPIPPYEQYF
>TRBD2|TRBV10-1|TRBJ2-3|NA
TGCGCCAGCAGTCTTACTAGCGGAATCACAGATACGCAGTATTTT
CASSLTSGITDTQYF
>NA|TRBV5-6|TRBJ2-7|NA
TGTGCCAGCAGCTCCGCCACAGGGTTCCAGGTCTACGAGCAGTACTTC
CASSSATGFQVYEQYF
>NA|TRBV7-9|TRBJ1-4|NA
TGTGCCAGCACCCCTAGGGTACAGCCAGGTGAAAAACTGTTTTTT
CASTPRVQPGEKLFF
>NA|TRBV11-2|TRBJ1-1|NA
TGTGCCAGCAGCTTAGACACAATGAACACTGAAGCTTTCTTT
CASSLDTMNTEAFF
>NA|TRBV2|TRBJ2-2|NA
TGTGCCAGCAGGGCGGAGGCTGTGAACACCGGGGAGCTGTTTTTT
CASRAEAVNTGELFF
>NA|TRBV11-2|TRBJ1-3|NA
TGTGCCAGCAGCGCCCAAGCCATAGTCCGGGGAAACACCATATATTTT
CASSAQAIVRGNTIYF
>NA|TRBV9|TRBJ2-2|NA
TGTGCCAGCAGCGTAGCAGGCAGGGAGGCCGGGGAGCTGTTTTTT
CASSVAGREAGELFF
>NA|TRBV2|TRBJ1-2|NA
TGTGCCAGCAACCGACAGGCCGGGGTAGGTGGCTACACCTTC
CASNRQAGVGGYTF
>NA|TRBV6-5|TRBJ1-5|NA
TGTGCCAGCAGAGGGGTTGGCAATCAGCCCCAGCATTTT
CASRGVGNQPQHF
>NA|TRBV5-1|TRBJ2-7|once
TGCGCCAGCAGCGGCGGGACCGACGGTTCCTACGAGCAGTACTTC
CASSGGTDGSYEQYF
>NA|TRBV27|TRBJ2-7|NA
TGTGCCAGCAGAACCCTGTCCAACGAGCAGTACTTC
CASRTLSNEQYF
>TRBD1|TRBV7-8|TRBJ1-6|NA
TGTGCCAGCAGCTTAGTACAGGGGCTGGCTGATTCACCCCTCCACTTT
CASSLVQGLADSPLHF
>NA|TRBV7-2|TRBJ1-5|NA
TGTGCCAGCAGCTTAGGAGGAAGGAGGGATCAGCCCCAGCATTTT
CASSLGGRRDQPQHF
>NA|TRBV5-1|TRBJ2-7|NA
TGCGCCAGCAGCTTGGTGCCAGTTGGGGACTTCTACGAGCAGTACTTC
CASSLVPVGDFYEQYF
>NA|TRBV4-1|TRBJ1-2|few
TGCGCCAGCAGCCCGCCGGCGGCGGGGTACTATGGCTACACCTTC
CASSPPAAGYYGYTF